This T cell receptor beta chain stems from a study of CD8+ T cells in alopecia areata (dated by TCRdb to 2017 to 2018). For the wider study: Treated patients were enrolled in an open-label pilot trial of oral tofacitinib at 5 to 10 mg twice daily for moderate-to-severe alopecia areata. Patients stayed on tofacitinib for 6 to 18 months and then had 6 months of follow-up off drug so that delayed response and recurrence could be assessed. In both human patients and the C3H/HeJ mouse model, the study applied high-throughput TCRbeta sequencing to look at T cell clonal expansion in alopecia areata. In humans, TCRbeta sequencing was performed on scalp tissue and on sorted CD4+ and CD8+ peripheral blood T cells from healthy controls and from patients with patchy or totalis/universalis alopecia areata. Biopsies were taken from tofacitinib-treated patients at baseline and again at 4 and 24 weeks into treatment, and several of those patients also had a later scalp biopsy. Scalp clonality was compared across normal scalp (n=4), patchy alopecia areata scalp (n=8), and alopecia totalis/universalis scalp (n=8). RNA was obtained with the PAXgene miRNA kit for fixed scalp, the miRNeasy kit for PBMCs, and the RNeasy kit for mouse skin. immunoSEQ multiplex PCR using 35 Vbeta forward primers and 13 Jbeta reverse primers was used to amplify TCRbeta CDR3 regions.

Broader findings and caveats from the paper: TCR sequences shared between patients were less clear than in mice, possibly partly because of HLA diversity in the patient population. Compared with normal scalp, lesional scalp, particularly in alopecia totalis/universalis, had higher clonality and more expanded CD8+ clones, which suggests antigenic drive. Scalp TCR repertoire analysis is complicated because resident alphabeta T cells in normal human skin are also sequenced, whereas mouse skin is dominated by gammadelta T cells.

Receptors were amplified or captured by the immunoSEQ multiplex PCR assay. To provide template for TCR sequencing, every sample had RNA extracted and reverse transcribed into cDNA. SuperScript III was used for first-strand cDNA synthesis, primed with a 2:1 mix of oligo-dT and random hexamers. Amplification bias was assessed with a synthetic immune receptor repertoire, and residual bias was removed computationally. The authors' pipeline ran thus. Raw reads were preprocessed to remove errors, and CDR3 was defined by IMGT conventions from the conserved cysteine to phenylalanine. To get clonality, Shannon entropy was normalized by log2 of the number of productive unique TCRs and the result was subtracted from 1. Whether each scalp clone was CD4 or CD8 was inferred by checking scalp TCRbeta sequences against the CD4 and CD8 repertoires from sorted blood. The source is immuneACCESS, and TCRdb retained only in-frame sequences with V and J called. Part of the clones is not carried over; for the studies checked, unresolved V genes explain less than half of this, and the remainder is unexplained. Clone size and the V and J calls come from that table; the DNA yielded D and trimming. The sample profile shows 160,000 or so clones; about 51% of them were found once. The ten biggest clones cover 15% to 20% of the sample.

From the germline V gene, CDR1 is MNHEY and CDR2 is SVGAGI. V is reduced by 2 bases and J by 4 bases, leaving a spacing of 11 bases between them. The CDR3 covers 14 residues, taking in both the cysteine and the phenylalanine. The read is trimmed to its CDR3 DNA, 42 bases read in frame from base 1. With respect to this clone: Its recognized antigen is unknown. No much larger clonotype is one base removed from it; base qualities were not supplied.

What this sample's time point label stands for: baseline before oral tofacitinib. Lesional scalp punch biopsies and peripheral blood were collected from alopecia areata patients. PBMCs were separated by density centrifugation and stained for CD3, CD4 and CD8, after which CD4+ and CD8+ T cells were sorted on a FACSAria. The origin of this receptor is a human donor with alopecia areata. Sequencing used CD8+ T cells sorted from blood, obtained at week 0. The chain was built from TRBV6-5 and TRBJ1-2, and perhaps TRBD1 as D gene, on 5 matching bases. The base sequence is TGTGCCAGCAGTTACGGGACGGAGGCCTATGGCTACACCTTC. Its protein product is CASSYGTEAYGYTF.